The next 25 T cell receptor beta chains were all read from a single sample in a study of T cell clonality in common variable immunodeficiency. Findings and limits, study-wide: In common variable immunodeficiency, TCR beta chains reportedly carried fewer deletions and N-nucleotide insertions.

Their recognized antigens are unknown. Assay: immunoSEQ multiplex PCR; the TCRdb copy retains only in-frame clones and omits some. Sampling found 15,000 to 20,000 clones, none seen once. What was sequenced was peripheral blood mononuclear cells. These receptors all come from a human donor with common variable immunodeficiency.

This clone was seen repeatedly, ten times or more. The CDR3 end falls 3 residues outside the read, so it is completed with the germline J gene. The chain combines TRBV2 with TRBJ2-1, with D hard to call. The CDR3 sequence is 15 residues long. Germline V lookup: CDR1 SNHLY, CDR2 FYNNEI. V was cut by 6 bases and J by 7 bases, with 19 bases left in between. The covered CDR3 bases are TGTGCCAGCAGGGTTAGGTATGTAGTCGGGAATGAG. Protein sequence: CASRVRYVVGNE. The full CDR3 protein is CASRVRYVVGNEQFF.

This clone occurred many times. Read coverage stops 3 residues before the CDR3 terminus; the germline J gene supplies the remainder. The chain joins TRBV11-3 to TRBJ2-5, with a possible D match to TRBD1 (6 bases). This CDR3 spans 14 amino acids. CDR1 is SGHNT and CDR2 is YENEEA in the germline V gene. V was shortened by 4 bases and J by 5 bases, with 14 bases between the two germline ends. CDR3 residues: CASSYSGASETQYF. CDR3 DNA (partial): TGTGCCAGCAGCTATTCAGGGGCGTCGGAGACC.

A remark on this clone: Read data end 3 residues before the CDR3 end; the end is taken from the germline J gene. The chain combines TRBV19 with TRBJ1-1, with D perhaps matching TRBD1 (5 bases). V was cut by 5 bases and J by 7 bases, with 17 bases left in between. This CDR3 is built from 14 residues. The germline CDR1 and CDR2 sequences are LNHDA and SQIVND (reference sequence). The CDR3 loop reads CASSLRAGRNEAFF. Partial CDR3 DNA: TGTGCCAGTAGTTTAAGGGCAGGGAGGAATGAA.

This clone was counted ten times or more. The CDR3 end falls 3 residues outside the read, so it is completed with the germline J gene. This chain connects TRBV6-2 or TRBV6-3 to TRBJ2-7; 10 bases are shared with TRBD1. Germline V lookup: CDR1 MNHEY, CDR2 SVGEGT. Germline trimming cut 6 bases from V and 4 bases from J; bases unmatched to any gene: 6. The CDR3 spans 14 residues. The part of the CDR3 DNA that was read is TGTGCCAGCAGGAAGACAGGGGGCAGATACGAG. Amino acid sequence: CASRKTGGRYE. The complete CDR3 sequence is CASRKTGGRYEQYF.

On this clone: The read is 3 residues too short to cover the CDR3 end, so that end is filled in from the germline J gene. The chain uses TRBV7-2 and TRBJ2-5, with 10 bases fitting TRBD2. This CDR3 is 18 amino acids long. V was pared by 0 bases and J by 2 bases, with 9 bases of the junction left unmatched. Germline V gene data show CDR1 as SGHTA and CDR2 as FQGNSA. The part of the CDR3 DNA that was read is TGTGCCAGCAGCTTAGCTTCTAGCGGGAGTAATCGGCAAGAGACC. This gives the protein CASSLASSGSNRQET. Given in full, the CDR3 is CASSLASSGSNRQETQYF. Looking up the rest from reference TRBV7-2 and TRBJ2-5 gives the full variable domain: GAGVSQSPSNKVTEKGKDVELRCDPISGHTALYWYRQSLGQGLEFLIYFQGNSAPDKSGLPSDRFSAERTGGSVSTLTIQRTQQEDSAVYLCASSLASSGSNRQETQYFGPGTRLLVL.

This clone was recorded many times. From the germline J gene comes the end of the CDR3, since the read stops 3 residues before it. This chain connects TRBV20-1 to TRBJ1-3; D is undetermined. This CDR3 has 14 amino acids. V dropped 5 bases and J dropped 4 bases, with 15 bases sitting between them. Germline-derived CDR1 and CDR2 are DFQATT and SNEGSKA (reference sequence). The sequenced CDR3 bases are TGCAGTGCTGTTTACAATTCCGAAGGAAACACC. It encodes CSAVYNSEGNT. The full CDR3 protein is CSAVYNSEGNTIYF.

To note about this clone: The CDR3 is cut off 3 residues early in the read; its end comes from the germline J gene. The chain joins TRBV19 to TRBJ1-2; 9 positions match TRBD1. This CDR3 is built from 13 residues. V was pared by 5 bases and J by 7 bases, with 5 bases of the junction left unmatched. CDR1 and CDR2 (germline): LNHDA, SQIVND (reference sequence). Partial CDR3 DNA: TGTGCCAGTAGTCGGGACAGGGTGCGTGGC. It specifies CASSRDRVRG. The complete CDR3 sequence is CASSRDRVRGYTF. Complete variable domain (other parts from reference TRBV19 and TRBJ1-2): DGGITQSPKYLFRKEGQNVTLSCEQNLNHDAMYWYRQDPGQGLRLIYYSQIVNDFQKGDIAEGYSVSREKKESFPLTVTSAQKNPTAFYLCASSRDRVRGYTFGSGTRLTVV.

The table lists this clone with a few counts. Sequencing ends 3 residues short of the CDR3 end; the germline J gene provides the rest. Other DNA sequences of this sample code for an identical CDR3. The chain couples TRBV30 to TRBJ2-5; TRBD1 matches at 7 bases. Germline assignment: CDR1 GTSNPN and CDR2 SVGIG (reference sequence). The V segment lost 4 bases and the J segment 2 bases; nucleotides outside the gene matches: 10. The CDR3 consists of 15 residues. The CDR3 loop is CAWTLSGQLQETQYF. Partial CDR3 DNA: TGTGCCTGGACCCTATCGGGACAGTTACAAGAGACC.

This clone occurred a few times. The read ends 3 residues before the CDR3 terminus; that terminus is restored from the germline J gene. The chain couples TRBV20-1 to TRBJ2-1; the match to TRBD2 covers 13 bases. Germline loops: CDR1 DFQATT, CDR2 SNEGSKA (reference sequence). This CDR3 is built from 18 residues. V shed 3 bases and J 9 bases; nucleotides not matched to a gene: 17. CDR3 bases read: TGCAGTGCTAGCCTGCCGGGACTAGCGGGGATTCGATTTTTTGAG. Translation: CSASLPGLAGIRFFE. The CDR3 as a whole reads CSASLPGLAGIRFFEQFF.

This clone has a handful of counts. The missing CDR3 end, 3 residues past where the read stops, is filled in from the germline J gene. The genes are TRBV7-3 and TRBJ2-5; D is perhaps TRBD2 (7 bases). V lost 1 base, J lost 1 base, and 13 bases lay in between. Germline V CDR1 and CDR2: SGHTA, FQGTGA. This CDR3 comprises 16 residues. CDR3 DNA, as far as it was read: TGTGCCAGCAGCTTAATGGGGGGGGGCAGCCAAGAGACC. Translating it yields CASSLMGGGSQET. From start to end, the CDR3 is CASSLMGGGSQETQYF.

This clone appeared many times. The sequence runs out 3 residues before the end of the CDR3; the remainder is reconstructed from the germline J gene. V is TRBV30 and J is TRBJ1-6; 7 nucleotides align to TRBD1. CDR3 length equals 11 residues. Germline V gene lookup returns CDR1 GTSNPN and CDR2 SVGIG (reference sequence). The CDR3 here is CAWSVGGTLHF. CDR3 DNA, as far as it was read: TGTGCCTGGAGTGTAGGGGGCACC.

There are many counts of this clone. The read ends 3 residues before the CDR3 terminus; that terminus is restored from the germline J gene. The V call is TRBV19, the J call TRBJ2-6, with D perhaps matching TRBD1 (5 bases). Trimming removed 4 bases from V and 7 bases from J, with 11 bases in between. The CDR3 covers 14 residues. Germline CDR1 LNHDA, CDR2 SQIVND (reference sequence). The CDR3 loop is CASSTLDSANVLTF. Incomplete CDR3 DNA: TGTGCCAGTAGTACCCTTGACAGTGCCAACGTC.

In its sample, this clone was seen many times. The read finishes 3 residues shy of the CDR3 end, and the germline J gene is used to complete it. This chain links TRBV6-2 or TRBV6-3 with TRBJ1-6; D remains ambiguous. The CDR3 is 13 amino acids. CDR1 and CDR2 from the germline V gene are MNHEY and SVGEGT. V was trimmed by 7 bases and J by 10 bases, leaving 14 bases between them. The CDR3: CASTTMVASPLHF. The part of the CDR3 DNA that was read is TGTGCCAGCACCACGATGGTGGCCTCACCC.

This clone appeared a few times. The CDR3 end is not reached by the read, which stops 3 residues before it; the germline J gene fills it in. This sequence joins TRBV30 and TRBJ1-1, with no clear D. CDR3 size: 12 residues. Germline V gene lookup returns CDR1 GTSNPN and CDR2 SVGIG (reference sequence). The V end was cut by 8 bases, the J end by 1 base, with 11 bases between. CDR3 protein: CALRLSNTEAFF. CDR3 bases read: TGTGCCCTAAGACTTTCGAACACTGAA.

The DNA read from the CDR3 is TGCAGTGCTATCCTCTGGGCAGGAGCCTACGAG. This sequence encodes CSAILWAGAYE. The full-length CDR3 reads as CSAILWAGAYEQYF. This chain uses TRBV20-1 with TRBJ2-7; D ambiguous. The read comes to an end 3 residues before the CDR3 does, leaving the germline J gene to fill in the end. The germline CDR1 and CDR2 sequences are DFQATT and SNEGSKA (reference sequence). The CDR3 sequence is 14 residues long. The ends were cut back, 4 bases at V and 2 bases at J, with 15 bases in the middle.

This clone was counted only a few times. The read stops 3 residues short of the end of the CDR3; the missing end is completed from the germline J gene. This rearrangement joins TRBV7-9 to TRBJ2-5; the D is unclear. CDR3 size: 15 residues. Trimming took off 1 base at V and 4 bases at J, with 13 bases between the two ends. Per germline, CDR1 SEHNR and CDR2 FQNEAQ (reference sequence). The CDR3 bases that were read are TGTGCCAGCAGCTTAGTAAGGGTCGTAGGAGAGACC. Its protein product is CASSLVRVVGET. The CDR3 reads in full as CASSLVRVVGETQYF.

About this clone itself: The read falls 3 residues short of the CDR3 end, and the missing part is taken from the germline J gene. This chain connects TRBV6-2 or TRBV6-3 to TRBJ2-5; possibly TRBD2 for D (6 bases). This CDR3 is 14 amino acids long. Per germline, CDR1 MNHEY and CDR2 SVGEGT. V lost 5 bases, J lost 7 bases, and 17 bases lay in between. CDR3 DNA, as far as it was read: TGTGCCAGCAGTCGTAGCGGCCTCCAAACGACC. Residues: CASSRSGLQTT. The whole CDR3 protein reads CASSRSGLQTTQYF.

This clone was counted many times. Partial CDR3 DNA: TGTGCTACTTCCAGGGGGGAAGAGACC. It encodes CATSRGEET. The whole CDR3 region reads CATSRGEETQYF. The V gene is TRBV12-5, the J gene TRBJ2-5; D might be TRBD1 (7 bases). The read terminates 3 residues ahead of where the CDR3 ends, so the germline J gene completes it. Germline V CDR1 and CDR2: LGHNT, FRNRAP. The CDR3 consists of 12 residues. V was clipped by 10 bases and J by 3 bases, with 12 bases between them.

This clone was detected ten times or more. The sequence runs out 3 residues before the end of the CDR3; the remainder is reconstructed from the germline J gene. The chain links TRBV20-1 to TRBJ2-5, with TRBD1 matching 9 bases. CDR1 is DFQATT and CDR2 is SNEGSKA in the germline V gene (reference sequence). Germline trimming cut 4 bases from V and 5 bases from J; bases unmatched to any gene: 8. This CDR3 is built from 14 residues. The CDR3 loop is CSATPRDRAETQYF. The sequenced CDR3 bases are TGCAGTGCTACACCACGGGACAGGGCGGAGACC.

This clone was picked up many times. CDR3 in amino acids: CAWSDSLAQYF. The CDR3 DNA, read in part, is TGTGCCTGGAGTGATTCGCTAGCG. V and J are TRBV30 and TRBJ2-3, with D hard to call. The CDR3 end lies 3 residues beyond the end of the read and is filled in from the germline J gene. Germline CDR1 reads GTSNPN; CDR2 reads SVGIG (reference sequence). This CDR3 spans 11 amino acids.

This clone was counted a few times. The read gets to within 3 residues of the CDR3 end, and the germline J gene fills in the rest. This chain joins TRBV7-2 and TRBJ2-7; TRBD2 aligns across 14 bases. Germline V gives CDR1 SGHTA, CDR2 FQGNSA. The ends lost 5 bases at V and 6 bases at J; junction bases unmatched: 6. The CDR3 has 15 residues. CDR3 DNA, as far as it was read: TGTGCCAGCAGCACCGGACTAGCGGGGGGAGGCGAG. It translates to CASSTGLAGGGE. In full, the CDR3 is CASSTGLAGGGEQYF.

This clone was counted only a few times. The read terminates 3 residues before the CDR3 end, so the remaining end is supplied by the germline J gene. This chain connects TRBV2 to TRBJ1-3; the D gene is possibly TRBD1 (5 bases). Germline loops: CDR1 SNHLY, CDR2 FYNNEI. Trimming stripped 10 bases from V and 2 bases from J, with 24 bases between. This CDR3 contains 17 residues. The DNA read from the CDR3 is TGTGCCAAACAAGCCGAACAGGCGAGCTTCCCTGGAAACACC. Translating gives CAKQAEQASFPGNT. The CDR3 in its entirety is CAKQAEQASFPGNTIYF. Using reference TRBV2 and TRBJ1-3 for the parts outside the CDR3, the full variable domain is EPEVTQTPSHQVTQMGQEVILRCVPISNHLYFYWYRQILGQKVEFLVSFYNNEISEKSEIFDDQFSVERPDGSNFTLKIRSTKLEDSAMYFCAKQAEQASFPGNTIYFGEGSWLTVV.

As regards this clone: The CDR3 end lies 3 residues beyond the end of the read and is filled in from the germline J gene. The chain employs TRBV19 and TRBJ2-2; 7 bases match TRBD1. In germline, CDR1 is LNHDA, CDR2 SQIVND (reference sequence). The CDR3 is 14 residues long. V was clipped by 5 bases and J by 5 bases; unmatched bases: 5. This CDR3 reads CASSPQTGTGELFF. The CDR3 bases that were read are TGTGCCAGTAGTCCCCAGACAGGGACCGGGGAG.

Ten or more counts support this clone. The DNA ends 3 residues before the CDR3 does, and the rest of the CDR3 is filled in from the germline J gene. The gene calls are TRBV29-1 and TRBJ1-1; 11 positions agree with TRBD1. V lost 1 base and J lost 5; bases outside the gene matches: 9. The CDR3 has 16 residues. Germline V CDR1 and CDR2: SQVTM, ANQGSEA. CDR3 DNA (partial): TGCAGCGTTGAAGGTACCGGGACAGGGGGTGGTACTGAA. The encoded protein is CSVEGTGTGGGTE. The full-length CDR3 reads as CSVEGTGTGGGTEAFF. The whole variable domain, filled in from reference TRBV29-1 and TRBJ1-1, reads SAVISQKPSRDICQRGTSLTIQCQVDSQVTMMFWYRQQPGQSLTLIATANQGSEATYESGFVIDKFPISRPNLTFSTLTVSNMSPEDSSIYLCSVEGTGTGGGTEAFFGQGTRLTVV.

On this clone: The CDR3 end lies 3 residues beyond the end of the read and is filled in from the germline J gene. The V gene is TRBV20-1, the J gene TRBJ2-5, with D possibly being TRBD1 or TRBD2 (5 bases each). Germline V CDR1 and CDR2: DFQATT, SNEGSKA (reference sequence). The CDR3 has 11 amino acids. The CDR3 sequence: CNARGGETQYF. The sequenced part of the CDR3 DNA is TGCAATGCGAGGGGTGGAGAGACC.